These T cell receptor beta chains were read from a single sample in a study of cytomegalovirus exposure and HLA in healthy donors. Here immunoSEQ multiplex PCR was the method, and the copy in TCRdb shows in-frame clones only, minus some. Seen here are some 160,000 clones, around three quarters observed once, and the top ten hold 1.5% to 2%. Material for sequencing was PBMCs. These receptors all come from a woman in her twenties or thirties in good health and CMV-seronegative. CDR3s include the opening cysteine and the closing phenylalanine or tryptophan. Fields, in order: D gene, V gene, J gene, clone size, CDR3 DNA, CDR3 protein. D genes are given only for firm matches. Size is omitted from some rows. Given values are once, few, many or a class for expanded clones.

-	TRBV6-5	TRBJ1-1	-	TGTGCCAGCAGTTACTCCACGCCGGGAACCACTGAAGCTTTCTTT	CASSYSTPGTTEAFF
TRBD1	TRBV27	TRBJ1-2	-	TGTGCCAGCAGTTTAGCGACAGGGGACTATGGCTACACCTTC	CASSLATGDYGYTF
-	TRBV5-1	TRBJ2-5	once	TGCGCCAGCAGGCCCAGACTGCTGCAAGAGACCCAGTACTTC	CASRPRLLQETQYF
TRBD1	TRBV7-9	TRBJ1-1	-	TGTGCCAGCAGCTTCAGACAGGGTCTAGTGAACACTGAAGCTTTCTTT	CASSFRQGLVNTEAFF
TRBD1	TRBV7-7	TRBJ2-7	-	TGTGCCAGCAGCCCAGACGCAGGGGGCTCCTACGAGCAGTACTTC	CASSPDAGGSYEQYF
-	TRBV5-1	TRBJ2-4	-	TGCGCCAGCAGCCACGGAGGGACCTTAGCCAAAAACATTCAGTACTTC	CASSHGGTLAKNIQYF
-	TRBV28	TRBJ1-2	-	TGTGCCAGCAGTTTCCCACCGGGGGGCTACACCTTC	CASSFPPGGYTF
-	TRBV30	TRBJ2-3	-	TGTGCCTGGAGTGTATCCTACACAGATACGCAGTATTTT	CAWSVSYTDTQYF
-	TRBV28	TRBJ1-1	-	TGTGCCAGCAGTTCGGACACTACGAACACTGAAGCTTTCTTT	CASSSDTTNTEAFF
TRBD2	TRBV5-5	TRBJ2-1	-	TGTGCCAGCAGCTTGTCGCCTAGCGGCAATGAGCAGTTCTTC	CASSLSPSGNEQFF
TRBD2	TRBV5-4	TRBJ2-5	-	TGTGCCAGCAGCTTACGGCCTCTAGCGGGAGTGATCGAGACCCAGTACTTC	CASSLRPLAGVIETQYF
-	TRBV7-9	TRBJ2-7	-	TGTGCCAGCAGCTTAGCGGTCCGGGATCCCTACGAGCAGTACTTC	CASSLAVRDPYEQYF
TRBD1	TRBV6-5	TRBJ1-5	-	TGTGCCAGCAGCCAGACAGGGAATAATCAGCCCCAGCATTTT	CASSQTGNNQPQHF
-	TRBV7-9	TRBJ2-3	few	TGTGCCAGCAGCTTATGGTCAGATTCAGATACGCAGTATTTT	CASSLWSDSDTQYF
TRBD1	TRBV5-1	TRBJ1-1	-	TGCGCCAGCAGCTTGGATGGGACAGGGGGCACTGAAGCTTTCTTT	CASSLDGTGGTEAFF
TRBD1	TRBV18	TRBJ1-1	-	TGTGCCAGCTCACCACAGTCCAGGGGGATCATGAACACTGAAGCTTTCTTT	CASSPQSRGIMNTEAFF
-	TRBV2	TRBJ1-2	few	TGTGCCAGCAGTGCACCGGGACTTAACTATGGCTACACCTTC	CASSAPGLNYGYTF
-	TRBV9	TRBJ1-1	-	TGTGCCAGCAGCGTAGGATCTGGGGCAGATGAAGCTTTCTTT	CASSVGSGADEAFF
-	TRBV12-1	TRBJ2-7	-	TGTGCCAGCAGCTCGACCCGGGACTACCACTACGAGCAGTACTTC	CASSSTRDYHYEQYF
-	TRBV7-2	TRBJ2-7	-	TGTGCCAGCAGCTTGAAACCAGGGTTTCAGAACTACGAGCAGTACTTC	CASSLKPGFQNYEQYF
TRBD2	TRBV4-3	TRBJ2-7	-	TGCGCCAGCAGCCAAGATTGGCTAGCGGGATACTACGAGCAGTACTTC	CASSQDWLAGYYEQYF
TRBD2	TRBV5-8	TRBJ2-7	-	TGTGCCAGCAGCTTGGGTTCGGGGGAGGGCCCCGACGAGCAGTACTTC	CASSLGSGEGPDEQYF
TRBD1	TRBV10-3	TRBJ1-2	-	TGTGCCGTTGACAGGGGGGGCTATGGCTACCCCTTC	CAVDRGGYGYPF
TRBD2	TRBV7-9	TRBJ2-5	-	TGTGCCAGCAGCCCCCCCGGGGTAGCGGGAGGGCAAGAGACCCAGTACTTC	CASSPPGVAGGQETQYF